The rows below give T cell receptor beta chains drawn from one sample of a study of CD8 T cells in Susac syndrome. In TCRdb, the immunoSEQ multiplex PCR reads were re-called with MiXCR into one record per CDR3 protein. The sample lists 45,000 to 60,000 distinct CDR3 sequences; about 92% were seen once. Material: CD8+ T cells from PBMCs. The receptor set was obtained from a human donor with multiple sclerosis. Both conserved end residues are part of each CDR3. A D gene is named only where the DNA matches it firmly. Rows may omit the clone size; those that give it use once, few, many or a size class.

size: .
J: TRBJ2-7
D: TRBD1
V: TRBV20-1
CDR3: CSAKRQGSYYEQYF
DNA: TGCAGTGCCAAGAGACAGGGAAGTTACTACGAGCAGTACTTC

size: .
J: TRBJ1-1
D: .
V: TRBV6-5
CDR3: CASSYRPMNTEAFF
DNA: TGTGCCAGCAGTTACCGGCCCATGAACACTGAAGCTTTCTTT

size: .
J: TRBJ2-6
D: .
V: TRBV10-3
CDR3: CAISGSGLSGANVLTF
DNA: TGTGCCATCAGTGGCAGCGGACTTTCTGGGGCCAACGTCCTGACTTTT

size: .
J: TRBJ2-3
D: .
V: TRBV5-1
CDR3: CASSLLQAWAPISTSSTDTQYF
DNA: TGCGCCAGCAGCTTGTTGCAAGCCTGGGCCCCCATCTCGACCTCTAGCACAGATACGCAGTATTTT

size: .
J: TRBJ2-7
D: TRBD1
V: TRBV2
CDR3: CATRTGIHEQYF
DNA: TGTGCCACCCGGACAGGGATTCACGAGCAGTACTTC

size: .
J: TRBJ1-2
D: .
V: TRBV5-6
CDR3: CASSFGFGSSPANYGYTF
DNA: TGTGCCAGCAGCTTTGGGTTCGGCAGCTCACCGGCTAACTATGGCTACACCTTC

size: .
J: TRBJ2-3
D: .
V: TRBV6-4
CDR3: CASSRRDSTDTQYF
DNA: TGTGCCAGCAGTCGCCGGGACAGCACAGATACGCAGTATTTT

size: .
J: TRBJ2-1
D: TRBD2
V: TRBV11-2
CDR3: CASSPSGGNEQFF
DNA: TGTGCCAGCAGCCCTAGCGGGGGTAATGAGCAGTTCTTC

size: .
J: TRBJ2-1
D: .
V: TRBV15
CDR3: CATSRSSRASNEQFF
DNA: TGTGCCACCAGCAGATCATCCAGGGCTTCCAATGAGCAGTTCTTC

size: few
J: TRBJ1-4
D: .
V: TRBV30
CDR3: CAWTYYNEKLFF
DNA: TGTGCGTGGACATACTATAATGAAAAACTGTTTTTT

size: .
J: TRBJ1-2
D: .
V: TRBV7-9
CDR3: CASSTNRVANYGYTF
DNA: TGTGCCAGCAGCACAAACAGGGTTGCTAACTATGGCTACACCTTC

size: .
J: TRBJ1-5
D: .
V: TRBV4-2
CDR3: CASSQAGPYSNQPQHF
DNA: TGTGCCAGCAGCCAAGCAGGGCCCTATAGCAATCAGCCCCAGCATTTT

size: .
J: TRBJ2-2
D: .
V: TRBV6-5
CDR3: CASSYPENTGELFF
DNA: TGTGCCAGCAGTTACCCAGAGAACACCGGGGAGCTGTTTTTT

size: .
J: TRBJ2-7
D: .
V: TRBV19
CDR3: CASSPGPSSYEQYF
DNA: TGTGCCAGTAGTCCGGGACCCAGCTCCTACGAGCAGTACTTC

size: .
J: TRBJ2-5
D: TRBD2
V: TRBV25-1
CDR3: CASSDSGLADHNYQETQYF
DNA: TGTGCCAGCAGTGACTCCGGACTAGCGGATCACAACTACCAAGAGACCCAGTACTTC

size: .
J: TRBJ2-7
D: .
V: TRBV13
CDR3: CASSLEGEGGYEQYF
DNA: TGTGCCAGCAGCTTAGAAGGGGAAGGGGGCTACGAGCAGTACTTC

size: .
J: TRBJ1-2
D: .
V: TRBV11-2
CDR3: CASTPTIGQGLDYGYTF
DNA: TGTGCCAGCACCCCAACTATAGGGCAGGGGCTCGACTATGGCTACACCTTC

size: .
J: TRBJ2-6
D: .
V: TRBV24-1
CDR3: CATSDRLLPGANVLTF
DNA: TGTGCCACCAGTGATCGACTACTTCCTGGGGCCAACGTCCTGACTTTC

size: .
J: TRBJ1-1
D: TRBD1
V: TRBV29-1
CDR3: CSVRGTAEAFF
DNA: TGCAGCGTCCGGGGGACAGCTGAAGCTTTCTTT

size: .
J: TRBJ2-2
D: .
V: TRBV5-1
CDR3: CASSLQGGTGELFF
DNA: TGCGCCAGCAGCTTGCAGGGGGGGACCGGGGAGCTGTTTTTT

size: .
J: TRBJ2-7
D: .
V: TRBV13
CDR3: CASSLAGVSSEQYF
DNA: TGTGCCAGCAGCTTAGCGGGGGTCTCGAGTGAGCAGTACTTC

size: .
J: TRBJ2-7
D: .
V: TRBV29-1
CDR3: CSVYRDTEQYF
DNA: TGCAGCGTTTACCGGGACACCGAGCAGTACTTC

size: .
J: TRBJ1-2
D: .
V: TRBV27
CDR3: CASSPSAGVKGYTF
DNA: TGTGCCAGCAGTCCTTCGGCAGGGGTAAAAGGCTACACCTTC

size: .
J: TRBJ2-7
D: .
V: TRBV20-1
CDR3: CSARDYLGGDGYYEQYF
DNA: TGCAGTGCTAGAGATTATCTAGGTGGGGACGGGTACTACGAGCAGTACTTC

size: .
J: TRBJ2-7
D: .
V: TRBV20-1
CDR3: CSARDPEAIISYEQYF
DNA: TGCAGTGCTAGAGATCCGGAAGCCATAATCTCCTACGAGCAGTACTTC

size: .
J: TRBJ1-1
D: .
V: TRBV29-1
CDR3: CSVGDLAFF
DNA: TGCAGCGTGGGGGACCTGGCTTTCTTT

size: .
J: TRBJ2-5
D: .
V: TRBV24-1
CDR3: CATSVGNSYQETQYF
DNA: TGTGCCACCAGTGTAGGCAACAGCTACCAAGAGACCCAGTACTTC

size: .
J: TRBJ2-7
D: TRBD2
V: TRBV28
CDR3: CASTRGGVAYEQYF
DNA: TGTGCCAGCACCCGGGGGGGGGTGGCCTACGAGCAGTACTTC

size: .
J: TRBJ2-7
D: TRBD2
V: TRBV12-3/TRBV12-4
CDR3: CASSLPGGEQYF
DNA: TGTGCCAGCAGTTTACCGGGGGGCGAGCAGTACTTC

size: .
J: TRBJ1-2
D: TRBD1
V: TRBV12-3/TRBV12-4
CDR3: CASRTGFGYTF
DNA: TGTGCCAGCAGGACAGGGTTTGGCTACACCTTC

size: .
J: TRBJ2-3
D: .
V: TRBV20-1
CDR3: CSAQAFDIQPQDTQYF
DNA: TGCAGTGCCCAGGCCTTTGACATTCAGCCTCAAGATACGCAGTATTTT

size: once
J: TRBJ1-2
D: TRBD1
V: TRBV28
CDR3: CASSPDRVYYGYTF
DNA: TGTGCCAGCAGCCCGGACAGGGTTTACTATGGCTACACCTTC

size: few
J: TRBJ2-1
D: .
V: TRBV6-1
CDR3: CASSVEGDPGTGNEQFF
DNA: TGTGCCAGCAGTGTTGAGGGGGACCCTGGTACGGGCAATGAGCAGTTCTTC

size: .
J: TRBJ2-7
D: TRBD2
V: TRBV4-1
CDR3: CASSQILAGVSSYEQYF
DNA: TGCGCCAGCAGCCAAATCCTAGCGGGGGTAAGCTCCTACGAGCAGTACTTC

size: .
J: TRBJ1-2
D: .
V: TRBV12-3/TRBV12-4
CDR3: CASSLFWRVDGYTF
DNA: TGTGCCAGCAGTTTATTTTGGAGGGTCGATGGCTACACCTTC

size: once
J: TRBJ2-3
D: .
V: TRBV28
CDR3: CASSWTVSTDTQYF
DNA: TGTGCCAGCAGCTGGACAGTTAGCACAGATACGCAGTATTTT

size: .
J: TRBJ1-1
D: TRBD1
V: TRBV6-5
CDR3: CASSKLRGHTEAFF
DNA: TGTGCCAGCAGTAAACTCAGGGGGCACACTGAAGCTTTCTTT

size: .
J: TRBJ2-7
D: .
V: TRBV2
CDR3: CASSDFRDRREQYF
DNA: TGTGCCAGCAGTGACTTCCGGGACCGAAGGGAGCAGTACTTC

size: .
J: TRBJ1-1
D: .
V: TRBV28
CDR3: CASSLRGGYYTEAFF
DNA: TGTGCCAGCAGTTTGAGAGGGGGATATTACACTGAAGCTTTCTTT

size: .
J: TRBJ1-2
D: TRBD1
V: TRBV20-1
CDR3: CSLTGVDAGYTF
DNA: TGCAGCCTAACAGGGGTTGATGCTGGCTACACCTTC

size: .
J: TRBJ2-4
D: .
V: TRBV29-1
CDR3: CSVGLNIQYF
DNA: TGCAGCGTTGGTTTAAACATTCAGTACTTC

size: .
J: TRBJ1-1
D: .
V: TRBV4-1
CDR3: CASSKTPIWLNEAFF
DNA: TGCGCCAGCAGCAAGACCCCAATATGGCTAAATGAAGCTTTCTTT

size: .
J: TRBJ2-5
D: TRBD2
V: TRBV11-2
CDR3: CASSQTSNAETQYF
DNA: TGTGCCAGCAGCCAGACTAGCAACGCGGAGACCCAGTACTTC

size: .
J: TRBJ2-7
D: TRBD2
V: TRBV12-3/TRBV12-4
CDR3: CASSFGTSGGYEQYF
DNA: TGTGCCAGCAGTTTCGGGACTAGCGGGGGCTACGAGCAGTACTTC

size: .
J: TRBJ2-5
D: .
V: TRBV11-2
CDR3: CASSLWGGETQYF
DNA: TGTGCCAGCAGCTTGTGGGGAGGAGAGACCCAGTACTTC

size: .
J: TRBJ2-2
D: .
V: TRBV25-1
CDR3: CASGPRLGPSTGELFF
DNA: TGTGCCAGCGGGCCTAGACTGGGGCCCTCAACCGGGGAGCTGTTTTTT

size: .
J: TRBJ1-1
D: TRBD1
V: TRBV7-3
CDR3: CASSIQGGVTEAFF
DNA: TGTGCCAGCAGCATCCAGGGGGGGGTCACTGAAGCTTTCTTT

size: .
J: TRBJ2-3
D: TRBD1
V: TRBV7-8
CDR3: CASSSEGAFTDTQYF
DNA: TGTGCCAGCAGCTCCGAGGGGGCTTTCACAGATACGCAGTATTTT

size: .
J: TRBJ2-1
D: TRBD2
V: TRBV3-1
CDR3: CASSQGAGGDYNEQFF
DNA: TGTGCCAGCAGCCAAGGAGCGGGGGGGGACTACAATGAGCAGTTCTTC

size: .
J: TRBJ1-2
D: .
V: TRBV7-9
CDR3: CASSISGLVDSSNYGYTF
DNA: TGTGCCAGCAGCATTAGTGGTCTAGTTGACAGCAGCAACTATGGCTACACCTTC

size: once
J: TRBJ1-2
D: .
V: TRBV28
CDR3: CASSLDAEAGGYTF
DNA: TGTGCCAGCAGTTTAGACGCCGAAGCTGGAGGCTACACCTTC

size: .
J: TRBJ1-5
D: TRBD1
V: TRBV2
CDR3: CASSVGTGYKQPQHF
DNA: TGTGCCAGCAGTGTCGGGACAGGGTACAAACAGCCCCAGCATTTT

size: .
J: TRBJ1-2
D: .
V: TRBV7-9
CDR3: CASSSTDRQTNYGYTF
DNA: TGTGCCAGCAGCTCCACGGACAGACAGACTAACTATGGCTACACCTTC